These 5 T cell receptor beta chains were all obtained from the same sample, sequenced in a study of T cells after somatic rescue of genetic block. TCRdb's copy holds only in-frame clones and misses some; the assay was immunoSEQ multiplex PCR. The sample consists of tens of thousands of clones, approximately 91% of them appearing once. Source material: peripheral blood mononuclear cells (PBMCs). These receptor sequences come from a man aged 30 to 45.

The J gene is TRBJ1-4, the V gene TRBV2, with D maybe TRBD1 (6 bases). The CDR3 consists of 14 residues. With 6 bases removed from V and 3 bases from J, the gap between germline ends came to 11 bases. The germline V gene encodes CDR1 SNHLY and CDR2 FYNNEI. Here the CDR3 DNA reads TGTGCCAGCAGACAAGGGGGGGCTAATGAAAAACTGTTTTTT. This codes for CASRQGGANEKLFF.

The chain is built from TRBV5-6 and TRBJ1-1; D is undetermined. The CDR3 sequence is 12 residues long. Germline CDR1 is SGHDT and CDR2 is YYEEEE. Trimming shortened V by 1 base and J by 8 bases, and 9 bases separated the two germline ends. The CDR3 here is CASSLRRTEAFF. The CDR3 nucleotides are TGTGCCAGCAGCTTGAGACGGACCGAAGCTTTCTTT.

The chain combines TRBV2 with TRBJ1-5; D unresolved. V lost 6 bases and J 0 bases, leaving 12 bases between the germline ends. The CDR3 is 15 residues long. CDR1 and CDR2 from the germline V gene are SNHLY and FYNNEI. The CDR3 sequence is CASRERPYSNQPQHF. In DNA form, the CDR3 reads TGTGCCAGCAGGGAGCGACCGTATAGCAATCAGCCCCAGCATTTT. The whole variable domain, remainder taken from reference TRBV2 and TRBJ1-5, is EPEVTQTPSHQVTQMGQEVILRCVPISNHLYFYWYRQILGQKVEFLVSFYNNEISEKSEIFDDQFSVERPDGSNFTLKIRSTKLEDSAMYFCASRERPYSNQPQHFGDGTRLSIL.

The chain couples TRBV2 to TRBJ2-7; 9 positions agree with TRBD1. Trimming took 5 bases from V and 1 from J; bases not matched to a gene: 6. Germline CDR1 is SNHLY and CDR2 is FYNNEI. This CDR3 is 15 amino acids long. The CDR3: CASSSGQGQSYEQYF. CDR3 nucleotides: TGTGCCAGCAGTTCCGGACAGGGGCAGTCCTACGAGCAGTACTTC.

The chain joins TRBV5-1 to TRBJ2-1; D might be TRBD1 (5 bases). V was clipped by 1 base and J by 9 bases, with 14 bases between them. This CDR3 is built from 14 residues. Germline loops: CDR1 SGHRS, CDR2 YFSETQ. For the CDR3, the DNA is TGCGCCAGCAGCTTGACGACAGAGAACGGTGAGCAGTTCTTC. It yields the protein CASSLTTENGEQFF.